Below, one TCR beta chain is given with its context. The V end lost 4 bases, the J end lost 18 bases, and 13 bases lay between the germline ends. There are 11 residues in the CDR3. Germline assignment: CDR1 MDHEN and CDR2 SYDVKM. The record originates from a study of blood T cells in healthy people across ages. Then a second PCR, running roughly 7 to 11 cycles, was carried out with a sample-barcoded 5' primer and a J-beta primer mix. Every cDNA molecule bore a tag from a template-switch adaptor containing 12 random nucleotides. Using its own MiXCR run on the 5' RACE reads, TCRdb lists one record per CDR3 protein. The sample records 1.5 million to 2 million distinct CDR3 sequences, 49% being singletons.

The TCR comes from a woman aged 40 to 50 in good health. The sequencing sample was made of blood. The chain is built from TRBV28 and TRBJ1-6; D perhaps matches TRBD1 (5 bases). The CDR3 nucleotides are TGTGCCAGCAGTTCAGGGAAGGGTGCCCACTTT. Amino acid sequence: CASSSGKGAHF.